The rows below give T cell receptor beta chains drawn from one sample of a study of CD4 T cells in relation to SARS-CoV-2 and coronaviruses. Produced via immunoSEQ multiplex PCR; TCRdb's table is partial and in-frame only. The table includes more than 20,000 clones, 70% to 80% detected once. The antigens these receptors bind are not known. The sequencing sample was made of CD4+ T cells from PBMCs, cultured in vitro. These receptors were obtained from a human donor in good health. The CDR3 runs from the conserved cysteine through the conserved F or W. D genes are given only for firm matches. Expanded clones are given a class, and other clones once, few, many or no size at all.

V gene	J gene	D gene	clone size	CDR3 DNA	CDR3 protein
TRBV27	TRBJ1-1	NA	few	TGTGCCAGCAGTTTATCGAAGGGGGTTGCGGGGAGATCAGCTTTCTTT	CASSLSKGVAGRSAFF
TRBV18	TRBJ2-6	TRBD2	NA	TGTGCCAGCTCACCACTTCCGGGACTAGCGGGCTCTGGGGCCAACGTCCTGACTTTC	CASSPLPGLAGSGANVLTF
TRBV18	TRBJ2-6	NA	once	TGTGCCAGCTCACCAAACCGCGATTACCTACCCGTGGCTTTC	CASSPNRDYLPVAF
TRBV30	TRBJ2-3	TRBD2	NA	TGTGCCTGGATGCGCGGACTAGCGGGACTATTTAATACGCAGTATTTT	CAWMRGLAGLFNTQYF
TRBV15	TRBJ2-5	TRBD1	NA	TGTGCCACCAGCAGAGGCCGGACAGGGAATATCGAGACCCAGTACTTC	CATSRGRTGNIETQYF
TRBV11-3	TRBJ2-7	NA	NA	TGTGCCAGCAGCCCCGGACAGAGCTCCTACGAGCAGTACTTC	CASSPGQSSYEQYF
TRBV19	TRBJ1-4	TRBD1	NA	TGTGCCAGTAGTTTTCGACAGGGACCTGAAAAACTGTTTTTT	CASSFRQGPEKLFF
TRBV5-1	TRBJ2-5	NA	NA	TGCGCCAGCAGCTTGGCTGGAGGATCGCGGGAGACCCAGTACTTC	CASSLAGGSRETQYF
TRBV20-1	TRBJ2-3	TRBD2	NA	TGCAGTGCTAGTCCCCGACTAGCGGCGTATGTTACGCAGTATTTT	CSASPRLAAYVTQYF
TRBV18	TRBJ2-7	NA	NA	TGTGCCAGCTCACCTATGGGGAAGAACGAGCAGTACTTC	CASSPMGKNEQYF
TRBV3-1/TRBV3-2	TRBJ1-3	NA	few	TGTGCCAGCAGCCCCCTTAGGGTGGACACCATATATTTT	CASSPLRVDTIYF
TRBV25-1	TRBJ2-7	NA	NA	TGTGCCAGCAGTCGTCAGGGTAGTGCCTACGAGCAGTACTTC	CASSRQGSAYEQYF
TRBV7-9	TRBJ1-5	NA	NA	TGTGCCAGCAGCTTAGTTAGCGCGGATCAGCCCCAGCATTTT	CASSLVSADQPQHF
TRBV2	TRBJ2-1	TRBD2	NA	TGTGCCAGCAGGAAGGGACTAGCGGTCTCCTACAATGAGCAGTTCTTC	CASRKGLAVSYNEQFF
TRBV10-3	TRBJ2-1	TRBD2	NA	TGTGCCATCAGTGAGTCGAAGTTTAGCGGGGCCTACAATGAGCAGTTCTTC	CAISESKFSGAYNEQFF
TRBV3-1/TRBV3-2	TRBJ2-1	TRBD2	NA	TGTGCCAGCAGCTCGAGGGGCGGGAGGGCCTATGAGCAGTTCTTC	CASSSRGGRAYEQFF
TRBV13	TRBJ1-6	NA	once	TGTGCCAGCAGCTTAGGCGGAGGGGCCCCAGGTTCACCCCTCCACTTT	CASSLGGGAPGSPLHF
TRBV7-2	TRBJ2-3	NA	few	TGTGCCAGCAGCCGGGACTTTAGCACAGATACGCAGTATTTT	CASSRDFSTDTQYF
TRBV19	TRBJ2-5	TRBD1	NA	TGTGCCAGTTCCGGTGGGGACAGACAAGAGACCCAGTACTTC	CASSGGDRQETQYF
TRBV24-1	TRBJ2-2	NA	NA	TGTGCCACCAGTGACCCTAACAGTGCCGGGGAGCTGTTTTTT	CATSDPNSAGELFF
TRBV30	TRBJ2-7	TRBD2	NA	TGTGCCTGGACTCCAAACTGGGACCGGGCGGGGGACGAGCAGTACTTC	CAWTPNWDRAGDEQYF
TRBV7-3	TRBJ1-1	NA	NA	TGTGCCAGCAGCTTGGGACACCAGAACACTGAAGCTTTCTTT	CASSLGHQNTEAFF
TRBV27	TRBJ2-6	NA	NA	TGTGCCACCTGCAGGGGTTTGCCTGGGGCCAACGTCCCGACTTTC	CATCRGLPGANVPTF
TRBV28	TRBJ1-3	NA	NA	TGTGCCAGCAGTTTATCTGTATCTGGAAACACCATATATTTT	CASSLSVSGNTIYF
TRBV6-1	TRBJ1-5	TRBD1	once	TGTGCCAGCAGTGGAGACAGGGGGCGAAGTAGCAATCAGCCCCAGCATTTT	CASSGDRGRSSNQPQHF
TRBV6-5	TRBJ2-7	NA	NA	TGTGCCAGCAGTCGGTCCCGGGGTGGCTACGAGCAGTACTTC	CASSRSRGGYEQYF
TRBV19	TRBJ2-1	NA	once	TGTGCCACCCGAACCCCGGGACTCCCCAGGTGGAATGAGCAGTTCTTC	CATRTPGLPRWNEQFF
TRBV12-5	TRBJ1-6	TRBD1	few	TGTGCTAGTGGACTACAGGGGGCTGATAATTCACCCCTCCACTTT	CASGLQGADNSPLHF
TRBV2	TRBJ1-5	NA	few	TGTGCCAGCGACGGGGGGATTGGCAATCAGCCCCAGCATTTT	CASDGGIGNQPQHF
TRBV19	TRBJ1-1	NA	few	TGTGCCAGTAGTTCATTGGGGGGCTCAGCTTTCTTT	CASSSLGGSAFF
TRBV30	TRBJ2-7	TRBD2	NA	TGTGCCTGCCAACTAGCGGGAGGGCCAAAGGGCCACGAGCAGTACTTC	CACQLAGGPKGHEQYF
TRBV19	TRBJ2-3	TRBD2	NA	TGTGCCAGTAGTCCCCGACTAGCGGGAGGGCTGGATACGCAGTATTTT	CASSPRLAGGLDTQYF
TRBV29-1	TRBJ2-2	NA	NA	TGCAGCGTTCCCTGGCCGGGGAGAAACGCCGGGGAGCTGTTTTTT	CSVPWPGRNAGELFF
TRBV12-3/TRBV12-4	TRBJ1-5	NA	NA	TGTGCCAGCAGCCCCTACAGGGATCAGCCCCAGCATTTT	CASSPYRDQPQHF
TRBV2	TRBJ2-3	TRBD2	NA	TGTGCCAGCAGTGAAGCTTGGTCTAGCGGGGATCTGAATTTT	CASSEAWSSGDLNF
TRBV2	TRBJ1-1	NA	NA	TGTGCCAGCAACCTCGGACAGAGGAACACTGAAGCTTTCTTT	CASNLGQRNTEAFF